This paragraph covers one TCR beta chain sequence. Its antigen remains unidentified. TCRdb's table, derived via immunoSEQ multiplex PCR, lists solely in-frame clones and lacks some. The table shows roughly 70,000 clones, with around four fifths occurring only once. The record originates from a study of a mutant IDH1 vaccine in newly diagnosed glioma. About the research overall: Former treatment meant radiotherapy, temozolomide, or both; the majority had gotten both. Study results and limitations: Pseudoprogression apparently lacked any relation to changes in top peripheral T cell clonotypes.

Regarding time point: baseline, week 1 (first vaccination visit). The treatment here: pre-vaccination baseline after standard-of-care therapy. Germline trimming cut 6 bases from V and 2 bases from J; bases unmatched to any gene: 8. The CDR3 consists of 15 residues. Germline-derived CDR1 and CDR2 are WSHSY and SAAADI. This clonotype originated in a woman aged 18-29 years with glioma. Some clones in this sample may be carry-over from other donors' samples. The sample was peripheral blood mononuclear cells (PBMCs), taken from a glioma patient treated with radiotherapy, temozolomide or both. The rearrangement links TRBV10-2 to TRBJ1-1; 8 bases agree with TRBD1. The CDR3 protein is CASSGWGQANTEAFF. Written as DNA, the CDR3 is TGCGCCAGCAGCGGTTGGGGACAGGCCAACACTGAAGCTTTCTTT.